The clone carrying this TCR beta chain was detected once. Sequencing used immunoSEQ multiplex PCR; TCRdb keeps in-frame clones, though not all of them. The sample holds roughly 170,000 clones, 70% to 90% seen once. The sample comes from a study of control samples from healthy donors and cancer patients. CDR1 is MNHEY and CDR2 is SMNVEV in the germline V gene (reference sequence). The CDR3 spans 14 residues. V dropped 10 bases and J dropped 3 bases, with 18 bases sitting between them. Sequenced: blood. V is TRBV27 and J is TRBJ2-5, with D possibly matching TRBD2 (6 bases). This TCR came from a woman aged 25 to 39 in good health. CDR3 DNA: TGTGCCACCCAACTTTTAGGCGGGGAAGAGACCCAGTACTTC. It yields the protein CATQLLGGEETQYF.